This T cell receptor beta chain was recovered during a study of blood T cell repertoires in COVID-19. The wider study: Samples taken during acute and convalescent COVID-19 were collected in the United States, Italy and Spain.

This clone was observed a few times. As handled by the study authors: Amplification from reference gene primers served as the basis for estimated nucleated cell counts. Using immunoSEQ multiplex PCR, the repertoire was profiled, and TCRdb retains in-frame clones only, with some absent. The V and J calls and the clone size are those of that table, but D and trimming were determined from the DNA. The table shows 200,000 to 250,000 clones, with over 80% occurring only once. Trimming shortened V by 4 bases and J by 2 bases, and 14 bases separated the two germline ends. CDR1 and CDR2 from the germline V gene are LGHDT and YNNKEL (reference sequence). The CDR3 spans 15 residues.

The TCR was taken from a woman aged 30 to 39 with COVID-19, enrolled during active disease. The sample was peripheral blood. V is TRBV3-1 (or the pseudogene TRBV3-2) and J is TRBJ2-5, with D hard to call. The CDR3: CASSLPGTEQETQYF. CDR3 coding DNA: TGTGCCAGCAGCCTCCCCGGAACAGAACAAGAGACCCAGTACTTC.